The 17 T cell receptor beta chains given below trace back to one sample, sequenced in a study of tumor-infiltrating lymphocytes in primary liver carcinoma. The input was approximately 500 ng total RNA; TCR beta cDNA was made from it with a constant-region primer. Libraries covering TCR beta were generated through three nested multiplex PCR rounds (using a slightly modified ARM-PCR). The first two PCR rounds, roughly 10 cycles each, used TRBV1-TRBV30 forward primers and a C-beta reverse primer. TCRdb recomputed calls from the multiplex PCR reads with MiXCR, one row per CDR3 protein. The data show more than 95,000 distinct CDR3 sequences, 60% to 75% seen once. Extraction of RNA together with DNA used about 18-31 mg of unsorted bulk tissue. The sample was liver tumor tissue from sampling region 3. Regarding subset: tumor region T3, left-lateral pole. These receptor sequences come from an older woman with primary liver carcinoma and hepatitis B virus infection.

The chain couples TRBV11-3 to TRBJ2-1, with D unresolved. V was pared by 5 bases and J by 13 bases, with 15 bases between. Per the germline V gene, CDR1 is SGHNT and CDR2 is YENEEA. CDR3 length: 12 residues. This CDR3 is CASSRTSFRQFF. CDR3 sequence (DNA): TGTGCCAGCAGCAGAACATCCTTTAGACAGTTCTTC.

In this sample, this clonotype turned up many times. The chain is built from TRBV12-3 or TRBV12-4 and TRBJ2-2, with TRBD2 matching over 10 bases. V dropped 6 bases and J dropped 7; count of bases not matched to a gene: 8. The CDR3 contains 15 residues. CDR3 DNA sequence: TGTGCCAGCAGCCCTAGCGGGAGAATGGGCGGGGAGCTGTTTTTT. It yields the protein CASSPSGRMGGELFF.

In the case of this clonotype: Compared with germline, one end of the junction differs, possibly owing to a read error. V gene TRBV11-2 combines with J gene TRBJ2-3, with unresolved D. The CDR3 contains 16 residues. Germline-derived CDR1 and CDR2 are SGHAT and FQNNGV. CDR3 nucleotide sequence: TGTGCCGGCAGCTTAGAACCATCCTACCCTACAGATACGCAGTATTTT. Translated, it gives CAGSLEPSYPTDTQYF. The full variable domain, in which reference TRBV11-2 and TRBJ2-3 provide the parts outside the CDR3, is EAGVAQSPRYKIIEKRQSVAFWCNPISGHATLYWYQQILGQGPKLLIQFQNNGVVDDSQLPKDRFSAERLKGVDSTLKIQPAKLEDSAVYLCAGSLEPSYPTDTQYFGPGTRLTVL.

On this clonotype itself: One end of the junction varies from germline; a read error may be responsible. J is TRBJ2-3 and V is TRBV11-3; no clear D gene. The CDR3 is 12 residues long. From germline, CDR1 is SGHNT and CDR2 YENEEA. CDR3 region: CACSLGCRTQYF. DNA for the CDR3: TGTGCCTGCAGCTTAGGTTGTAGGACGCAGTATTTT.

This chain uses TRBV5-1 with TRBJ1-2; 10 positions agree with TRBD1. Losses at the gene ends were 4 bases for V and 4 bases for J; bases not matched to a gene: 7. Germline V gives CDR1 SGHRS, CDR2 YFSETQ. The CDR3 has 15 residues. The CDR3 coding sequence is TGCGCCAGCAGCCCGACCGGGACAGGGGTCTATGGCTACACCTTC. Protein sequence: CASSPTGTGVYGYTF.

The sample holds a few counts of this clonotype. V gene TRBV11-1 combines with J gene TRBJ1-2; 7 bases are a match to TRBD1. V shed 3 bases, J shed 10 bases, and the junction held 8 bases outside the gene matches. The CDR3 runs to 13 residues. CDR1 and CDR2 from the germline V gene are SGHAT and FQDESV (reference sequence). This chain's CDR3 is CASSLTGWDDYTF. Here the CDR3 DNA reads TGTGCCAGCAGCTTGACAGGGTGGGATGACTACACCTTC.

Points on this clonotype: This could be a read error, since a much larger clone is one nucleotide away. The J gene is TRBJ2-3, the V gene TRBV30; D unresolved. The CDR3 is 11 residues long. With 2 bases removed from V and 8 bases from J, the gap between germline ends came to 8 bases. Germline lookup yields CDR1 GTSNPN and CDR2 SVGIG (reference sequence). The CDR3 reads CAWSPTRTQYF. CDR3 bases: TGTGCCTGGAGTCCGACCCGTACGCAGTATTTT.

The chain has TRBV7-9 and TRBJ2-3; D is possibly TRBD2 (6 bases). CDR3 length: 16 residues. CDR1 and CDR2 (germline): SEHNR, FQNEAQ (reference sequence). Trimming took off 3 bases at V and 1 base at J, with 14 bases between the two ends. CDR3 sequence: CASSLRGGSRTDTQYF. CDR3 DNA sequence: TGTGCCAGCAGCTTGCGCGGAGGGTCGCGCACAGATACGCAGTATTTT.

The DNA of the CDR3 is TGTGCCAGCAGTCGACAGGGGATCTCCTACGAGCAGTACTTC. Encoded protein: CASSRQGISYEQYF. V usage is TRBV2 and J usage is TRBJ2-7; TRBD1 agrees at 8 bases. Germline V gene sequence: CDR1 SNHLY, CDR2 FYNNEI. Losses at the gene ends were 5 bases for V and 0 bases for J; bases not matched to a gene: 3. This CDR3 is 14 amino acids long.

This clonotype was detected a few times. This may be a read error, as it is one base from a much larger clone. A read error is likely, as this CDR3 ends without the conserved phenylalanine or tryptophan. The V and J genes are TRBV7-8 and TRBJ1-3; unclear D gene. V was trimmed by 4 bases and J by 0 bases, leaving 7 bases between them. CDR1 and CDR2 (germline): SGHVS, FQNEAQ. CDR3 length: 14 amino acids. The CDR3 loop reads CASSSPVSGNTIYS. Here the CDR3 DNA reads TGTGCCAGCAGCTCTCCAGTCTCTGGAAACACCATATATTCT.

CDR3 region: CASNRGLGNIYNEQFF. The DNA for the CDR3 is TGCGCCAGCAACAGAGGCCTGGGTAACATTTACAATGAGCAGTTCTTC. This sequence joins TRBV5-1 and TRBJ2-1; D gene ambiguous. This CDR3 spans 16 amino acids. Trimming took off 6 bases at V and 4 bases at J, with 20 bases between the two ends. The germline V gene encodes CDR1 SGHRS and CDR2 YFSETQ.

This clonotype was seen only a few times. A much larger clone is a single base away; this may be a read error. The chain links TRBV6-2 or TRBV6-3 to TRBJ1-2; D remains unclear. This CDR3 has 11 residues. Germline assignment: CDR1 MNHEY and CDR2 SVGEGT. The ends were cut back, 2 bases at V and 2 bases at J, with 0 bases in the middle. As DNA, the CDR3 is TGTGCCAGCAGTTACAACTATGGCTACACCTTC. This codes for CASSYNYGYTF.

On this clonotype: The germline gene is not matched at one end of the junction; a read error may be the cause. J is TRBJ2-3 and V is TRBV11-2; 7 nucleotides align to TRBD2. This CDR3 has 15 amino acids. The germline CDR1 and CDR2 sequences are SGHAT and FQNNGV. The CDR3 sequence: CASSLWGGSTNTQYF. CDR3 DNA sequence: TGTGCCAGCAGCTTATGGGGCGGGAGCACAAATACGCAGTATTTT. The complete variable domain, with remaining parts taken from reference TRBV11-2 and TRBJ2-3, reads EAGVAQSPRYKIIEKRQSVAFWCNPISGHATLYWYQQILGQGPKLLIQFQNNGVVDDSQLPKDRFSAERLKGVDSTLKIQPAKLEDSAVYLCASSLWGGSTNTQYFGPGTRLTVL.

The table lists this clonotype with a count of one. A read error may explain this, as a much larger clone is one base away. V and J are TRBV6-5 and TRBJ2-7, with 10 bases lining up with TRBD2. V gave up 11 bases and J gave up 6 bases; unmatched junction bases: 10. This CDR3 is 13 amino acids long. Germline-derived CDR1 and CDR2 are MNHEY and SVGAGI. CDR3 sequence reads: CAGVSSGSFEQYF. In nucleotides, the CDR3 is TGTGCCGGCGTCTCTAGCGGGAGTTTCGAGCAGTACTTC.

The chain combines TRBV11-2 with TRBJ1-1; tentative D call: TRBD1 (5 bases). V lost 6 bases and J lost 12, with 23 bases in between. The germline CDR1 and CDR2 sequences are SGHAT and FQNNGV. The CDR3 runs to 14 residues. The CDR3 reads CASRTGTRGAESFF. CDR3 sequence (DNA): TGTGCCAGCAGAACCGGGACCAGAGGAGCTGAGTCTTTCTTT.

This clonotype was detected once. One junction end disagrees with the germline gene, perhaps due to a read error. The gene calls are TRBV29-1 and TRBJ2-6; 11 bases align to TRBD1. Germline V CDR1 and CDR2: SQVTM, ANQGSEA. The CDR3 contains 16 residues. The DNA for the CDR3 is TGCGGCGCCGGGACAGGGGGTGTTACTGGGGTCAACGTCCTGACTTTC. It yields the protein CGAGTGGVTGVNVLTF.

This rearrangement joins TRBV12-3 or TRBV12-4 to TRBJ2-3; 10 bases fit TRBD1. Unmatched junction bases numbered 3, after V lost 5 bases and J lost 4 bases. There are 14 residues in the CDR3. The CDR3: CASSRTGGADTQYF. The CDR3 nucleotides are TGTGCCAGCAGTCGGACAGGGGGAGCAGATACGCAGTATTTT.